What follows are 10 T cell receptor beta chains derived from one specimen sequenced in a study of beta chain features in type 1 diabetes. Of the isolated RNA, all was reverse transcribed, and so the sequenced material was expressed TCRB transcripts. Using immunoSEQ multiplex PCR, the repertoire was profiled, and TCRdb retains in-frame clones only, with some absent. The sample has roughly 120,000 clones, approximately 37% seen once. Material for sequencing was stem cell memory CD4+ T cells from blood. The receptors come from a young woman in good health.

The V call is TRBV7-9, the J call TRBJ2-1; TRBD2 might be the D (5 bases). V gave up 6 bases and J gave up 9 bases, with 9 bases separating them. CDR1 is SEHNR, CDR2 FQNEAQ, per germline (reference sequence). The CDR3 is 11 amino acids. CDR3 in amino acids: CASRNAGEQFF. The CDR3 bases are TGTGCCAGCAGAAATGCGGGTGAGCAGTTCTTC. The entire variable domain, with the rest obtained from reference TRBV7-9 and TRBJ2-1, is as follows: DTGVSQNPRHKITKRGQNVTFRCDPISEHNRLYWYRQTLGQGPEFLTYFQNEAQLEKSRLLSDRFSAERPKGSFSTLEIQRTEQGDSAMYLCASRNAGEQFFGPGTRLTVL.

This chain joins TRBV5-1 and TRBJ2-2; D call uncertain. V was shortened by 5 bases and J by 4 bases, with 18 bases between the two germline ends. Germline loops: CDR1 SGHRS, CDR2 YFSETQ. The CDR3 is made up of 16 amino acids. The CDR3 coding sequence is TGCGCCAGCAGTCGATACGACTGGCGACCCACCGGGGAGCTGTTTTTT. It is translated as CASSRYDWRPTGELFF. The variable domain in full, with the rest retrieved from reference TRBV5-1 and TRBJ2-2, is KAGVTQTPRYLIKTRGQQVTLSCSPISGHRSVSWYQQTPGQGLQFLFEYFSETQRNKGNFPGRFSGRQFSNSRSEMNVSTLELGDSALYLCASSRYDWRPTGELFFGEGSRLTVL.

The chain couples TRBV4-1 to TRBJ2-2; D gene ambiguous. CDR1 is MGHRA, CDR2 YSYEKL, per germline. There are 16 residues in the CDR3. The V and J ends lost 2 bases and 0 bases respectively, with 10 bases between them. In nucleotides, the CDR3 is TGCGCCAGCAGCCAATGGCAGGCTGCGAACACCGGGGAGCTGTTTTTT. The encoded protein is CASSQWQAANTGELFF.

The chain uses TRBV29-1 and TRBJ2-3, with 9 bases that match TRBD2. Germline CDR1 reads SQVTM; CDR2 reads ANQGSEA. The CDR3 totals 14 residues. The V segment lost 8 bases and the J segment 3 bases; nucleotides outside the gene matches: 9. CDR3 residues: CSFQELAGTDTQYF. Here the CDR3 DNA reads TGCAGCTTTCAGGAACTAGCGGGTACAGATACGCAGTATTTT.

The chain employs TRBV6-5 and TRBJ1-2; 10 positions agree with TRBD1. In germline, CDR1 is MNHEY, CDR2 SVGAGI. V gave up 5 bases and J gave up 4 bases; unmatched junction bases: 4. The CDR3 covers 14 residues. CDR3 protein: CASSRQGAGYGYTF. CDR3 sequence (DNA): TGTGCCAGCAGTCGACAGGGGGCGGGCTATGGCTACACCTTC.

This clone was detected a few times. The chain combines TRBV19 with TRBJ2-1; TRBD2 agrees at 12 bases. V was clipped by 4 bases and J by 2 bases; unmatched bases: 0. The CDR3 spans 15 residues. Germline assignment: CDR1 LNHDA and CDR2 SQIVND (reference sequence). The CDR3 loop is CASSRTSGAYNEQFF. The CDR3 DNA sequence: TGTGCCAGTAGTAGGACTAGCGGGGCCTACAATGAGCAGTTCTTC. The full variable domain, in which reference TRBV19 and TRBJ2-1 provide the parts outside the CDR3, is DGGITQSPKYLFRKEGQNVTLSCEQNLNHDAMYWYRQDPGQGLRLIYYSQIVNDFQKGDIAEGYSVSREKKESFPLTVTSAQKNPTAFYLCASSRTSGAYNEQFFGPGTRLTVL.

This clone occurred a few times. The chain combines TRBV7-2 with TRBJ2-5, with D possibly TRBD2 on 7 matching bases. The CDR3 length is 15 residues. CDR1 is SGHTA, CDR2 FQGNSA, per germline. V was trimmed by 4 bases and J by 0 bases, leaving 12 bases between them. CDR3 amino acids: CASSSSGQYQETQYF. CDR3 bases: TGTGCCAGCAGCTCTAGCGGACAGTACCAAGAGACCCAGTACTTC.

The chain has TRBV29-1 and TRBJ1-2, with 9 bases matching TRBD1. The CDR3 totals 14 residues. CDR1 is SQVTM and CDR2 is ANQGSEA in the germline V gene. Losses at the gene ends were 2 bases for V and 6 bases for J; bases not matched to a gene: 7. CDR3 sequence (DNA): TGCAGCGTTGAAAGGGGACAGGGAATTAATGGCTACACCTTC. Its translation: CSVERGQGINGYTF.

V gene TRBV30 combines with J gene TRBJ2-3; TRBD1 matches 8 bases. The CDR3 sequence is 15 residues long. V shed 1 base, J shed 1 base, and the junction held 4 bases outside the gene matches. Germline V gene sequence: CDR1 GTSNPN, CDR2 SVGIG (reference sequence). For the CDR3, the DNA is TGTGCCTGGAGTGAGGACAGGGTAGGCACAGATACGCAGTATTTT. Encoded protein: CAWSEDRVGTDTQYF.

In DNA, the CDR3 is TGCGCCAGCAGCTTGGTTCTGAATGAGCAGTTCTTC. Its protein product is CASSLVLNEQFF. The gene calls are TRBV5-1 and TRBJ2-1, with D hard to call. The ends were cut back, 0 bases at V and 7 bases at J, with 5 bases in the middle. Germline V gene sequence: CDR1 SGHRS, CDR2 YFSETQ. The length of the CDR3 is 12 residues.